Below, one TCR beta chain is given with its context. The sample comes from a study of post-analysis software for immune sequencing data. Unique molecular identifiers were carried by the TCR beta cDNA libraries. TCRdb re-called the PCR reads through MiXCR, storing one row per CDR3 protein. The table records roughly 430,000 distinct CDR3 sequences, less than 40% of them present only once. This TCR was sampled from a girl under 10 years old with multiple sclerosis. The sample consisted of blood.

CDR3 DNA sequence: TGTGCCAGCAGTTTCCCGGGACAGTCAGAACCCCTCCACTTT. This translates into CASSFPGQSEPLHF. This chain uses TRBV28 with TRBJ1-6; 7 nucleotides agree with TRBD1. Looked up from germline, CDR1 is MDHEN and CDR2 is SYDVKM. After removal of 3 bases from V and 12 bases from J, the junction contained 8 bases not matched to a gene. The length of the CDR3 is 14 residues.